Listed here are 27 T cell receptor beta chains from one sample, sequenced in a study of shared clonotypes between healthy human individuals. Produced via immunoSEQ multiplex PCR; TCRdb's table is partial and in-frame only. The sample consists of more than 400,000 clones, approximately 81% of them appearing once. Sequencing was carried out using PBMCs. The source is a woman aged 40 to 50 in good health. Some clones in this sample may be carry-over from other donors' samples.

This clone appeared a few times. This rearrangement joins TRBV5-1 to TRBJ1-4, with 10 bases lining up with TRBD1. This CDR3 has 15 residues. With V trimmed by 5 bases and J by 3 bases, 4 bases remained unmatched. Germline CDR1 is SGHRS and CDR2 is YFSETQ. The chain's CDR3 is CASSQGTGANEKLFF. The CDR3 DNA reads as TGCGCCAGCAGTCAAGGGACAGGGGCTAATGAAAAACTGTTTTTT.

To note about this clone: A far more abundant clone sits one base away, making this likely a read error. Within the sample, other DNA sequences also encode this same CDR3. J is TRBJ2-5 and V is TRBV4-2, with D perhaps TRBD1 (5 bases). The assigned J gene may be wrong: the sequence end matches TRBJ2-7 better. CDR1 is LGHNA, CDR2 YNFKEQ, per germline. The CDR3 has 15 amino acids. This CDR3 is CASSQEIDSSYEQYF. The CDR3 bases are TGTGCTAGCAGCCAAGAAATAGACAGCTCCTACGAGCAGTACTTC.

For this clone: A read error may account for a junction end that differs from germline. The chain has TRBV27 and TRBJ2-7; the match to TRBD2 covers 8 bases. Germline V gene lookup returns CDR1 MNHEY and CDR2 SMNVEV (reference sequence). The CDR3 totals 17 residues. Written as DNA, the CDR3 is TGCTATGATCCCGGGACTAGGGCAGACCTGGGGGGAGGCGAGCAGTACTTC. It is translated as CYDPGTRADLGGGEQYF.

In regard to this clone: This sequence is one base from a far larger clone and is likely a read error. This chain uses TRBV25-1 with TRBJ1-1; no firm D call. Germline V gene lookup returns CDR1 MGHDK and CDR2 SYGVNS. The CDR3 contains 14 residues. CDR3 loop: CASSDRSLNTEASF. CDR3 DNA sequence: TGTGCCAGCAGTGACCGCAGCCTGAACACTGAAGCTTCCTTT.

The DNA for the CDR3 is TGTGCCAGCTGGGGGGACTTCCTCACCGGGGAGCTGTTTTTT. Amino acid sequence: CASWGDFLTGELFF. The chain has TRBV7-2 and TRBJ2-2; weak D call: TRBD2 (6 bases). The V gene's germline CDR1 is SGHTA and CDR2 FQGNSA. The V end lost 8 bases, the J end lost 4 bases, and 14 bases lay between the germline ends. This CDR3 spans 14 amino acids.

The chain combines TRBV18 with TRBJ2-3; D call uncertain. This CDR3 has 13 amino acids. Germline V gene lookup returns CDR1 KGHSH and CDR2 LQKENI. The V end lost 0 bases, the J end lost 11 bases, and 12 bases lay between the germline ends. The CDR3 DNA reads as TGTGCCAGCTCACCACCTTTGGGGTTCGGGCAGTATTTT. Amino acid sequence: CASSPPLGFGQYF.

The chain has TRBV19 and TRBJ2-6; tentatively, D is TRBD1 (5 bases). V lost 6 bases, J lost 4 bases, and 10 bases lay in between. CDR3 length: 14 residues. Germline values: CDR1 LNHDA, CDR2 SQIVND (reference sequence). The CDR3 DNA reads TGTGCCAGTAGCCTCAGGGAAGGGGCCAACGTCCTGACTTTC. Protein sequence: CASSLREGANVLTF.

The rearrangement links TRBV30 to TRBJ2-1; D is unclear. V lost 3 bases, J lost 2 bases, and 5 bases lay in between. CDR1 GTSNPN and CDR2 SVGIG come from the germline V gene (reference sequence). This CDR3 is 12 amino acids long. CDR3 region: CAWSGPYNEQFF. The DNA for the CDR3 is TGTGCCTGGAGCGGGCCCTACAATGAGCAGTTCTTC.

This chain connects TRBV28 to TRBJ1-1; D perhaps matches TRBD1 (6 bases). CDR3 length: 15 amino acids. V was shortened by 7 bases and J by 1 base, with 16 bases between the two germline ends. In germline, CDR1 is MDHEN, CDR2 SYDVKM. CDR3 region: CASTAPRTANTEAFF. CDR3 DNA sequence: TGTGCCAGCACAGCCCCCCGGACAGCGAACACTGAAGCTTTCTTT.

The chain combines TRBV7-9 with TRBJ2-6; 7 bases fit TRBD1. Germline loops: CDR1 SEHNR, CDR2 FQNEAQ (reference sequence). The CDR3 covers 17 residues. V was clipped by 4 bases and J by 5 bases; unmatched bases: 11. CDR3 protein: CASSSYGQAMRANVLTF. Written as DNA, the CDR3 is TGTGCCAGCAGCTCATATGGACAGGCGATGAGGGCCAACGTCCTGACTTTC.

The rearrangement joins TRBV11-2 to TRBJ2-1; D may match TRBD1 or TRBD2 (7 bases each). V lost 6 bases, J lost 12 bases, and 15 bases lay in between. This CDR3 region has 12 residues. Germline-derived CDR1 and CDR2 are SGHAT and FQNNGV. DNA of the CDR3: TGTGCCAGCAGTCAGGGGGGCGGGAGGCAGTTCTTC. It encodes CASSQGGGRQFF.

The genes are TRBV4-2 and TRBJ1-2; 9 bases are a match to TRBD1. Germline CDR1 reads LGHNA; CDR2 reads YNFKEQ. The CDR3 has 14 residues. J lost 8 bases, V lost 2 bases, and 6 bases had no gene match. The CDR3 nucleotides are TGTGCCAGCAGCCAACCGGGACAGGGAATAGGCTACACCTTC. Encoded protein: CASSQPGQGIGYTF.

The V call is TRBV5-1, the J call TRBJ2-6; tentatively, D is TRBD1 or TRBD2 (5 bases each). Germline V CDR1 and CDR2: SGHRS, YFSETQ. Between the trimmed V and J ends, which lost 4 bases and 0 bases, there was a span of 8 bases. The CDR3 contains 15 residues. CDR3 in DNA: TGCGCCAGCAGCCTGGGGACCTCTGGGGCCAACGTCCTGACTTTC. It encodes CASSLGTSGANVLTF.

V usage is TRBV11-3 and J usage is TRBJ1-2; D is unresolved. CDR3 length equals 13 residues. Trimming pared 4 bases from V and 2 bases from J, leaving 8 bases between. Germline V CDR1 and CDR2: SGHNT, YENEEA. CDR3 residues: CASSSAVNYGYTF. CDR3 coding DNA: TGTGCCAGCAGCTCAGCTGTAAACTATGGCTACACCTTC. Together with reference TRBV11-3 and TRBJ1-2, the CDR3 gives the full variable domain: EAGVVQSPRYKIIEKKQPVAFWCNPISGHNTLYWYLQNLGQGPELLIRYENEEAVDDSQLPKDRFSAERLKGVDSTLKIQPAELGDSAVYLCASSSAVNYGYTFGSGTRLTVV.

The chain uses TRBV7-9 and TRBJ2-2, with D possibly being TRBD2 (6 bases). From germline, CDR1 is SEHNR and CDR2 FQNEAQ (reference sequence). This CDR3 has 14 amino acids. Trimming pared 3 bases from V and 5 bases from J, leaving 10 bases between. The CDR3: CASSFKTSTGELFF. Here the CDR3 DNA reads TGTGCCAGCAGCTTCAAGACTAGTACCGGGGAGCTGTTTTTT.

The rearrangement uses TRBV7-9 and TRBJ2-1; 10 bases match TRBD2. The ends lost 5 bases at V and 9 bases at J; junction bases unmatched: 7. Germline CDR1 is SEHNR and CDR2 is FQNEAQ (reference sequence). The CDR3 has 14 residues. CDR3 bases: TGTGCCAGCAGCACGGGACTAGCGCGAGCTGAGCAGTTCTTC. Encoded protein: CASSTGLARAEQFF.

The chain combines TRBV11-2 with TRBJ2-3; 7 bases agree with TRBD1. Germline V gene lookup returns CDR1 SGHAT and CDR2 FQNNGV. V lost 6 bases and J lost 1; bases outside the gene matches: 7. CDR3 length equals 15 residues. The CDR3 loop reads CASSTVTGGTDTQYF. The DNA of the CDR3 is TGTGCCAGCAGTACCGTTACAGGGGGCACAGATACGCAGTATTTT. Drawing the rest from reference TRBV11-2 and TRBJ2-3, the complete variable domain is EAGVAQSPRYKIIEKRQSVAFWCNPISGHATLYWYQQILGQGPKLLIQFQNNGVVDDSQLPKDRFSAERLKGVDSTLKIQPAKLEDSAVYLCASSTVTGGTDTQYFGPGTRLTVL.

The chain joins TRBV7-2 to TRBJ2-3; D is undetermined. Germline V gives CDR1 SGHTA, CDR2 FQGNSA. The CDR3 sequence is 13 residues long. V lost 1 base to trimming and J lost 3 bases, with 5 bases between them. The CDR3 protein is CASSLELTDTQYF. CDR3 DNA sequence: TGTGCCAGCAGCTTAGAACTTACAGATACGCAGTATTTT.

This chain uses TRBV28 with TRBJ2-3, with a tentative D call TRBD1 (6 bases). Trimming removed 6 bases at V and 2 bases at J, with 15 bases between. Per germline, CDR1 MDHEN and CDR2 SYDVKM. CDR3 size: 15 residues. The CDR3 reads CASSFGQLPTDTQYF. In DNA, the CDR3 is TGTGCCAGCAGCTTTGGACAGTTACCCACAGATACGCAGTATTTT.

The chain uses TRBV28 and TRBJ2-2; D may match TRBD1 or TRBD2 (5 bases each). Germline CDR1 is MDHEN and CDR2 is SYDVKM. The CDR3 totals 12 residues. Deletions cut 7 bases from V and 7 bases from J, with 10 bases between. The CDR3 sequence is CASKTGLGELFF. DNA of the CDR3: TGTGCCAGCAAAACGGGGCTCGGGGAGCTGTTTTTT. Full variable domain (rest looked up from reference TRBV28 and TRBJ2-2): DVKVTQSSRYLVKRTGEKVFLECVQDMDHENMFWYRQDPGLGLRLIYFSYDVKMKEKGDIPEGYSVSREKKERFSLILESASTNQTSMYLCASKTGLGELFFGEGSRLTVL.

The V and J genes are TRBV28 and TRBJ1-3, with a possible D match to TRBD1 (6 bases). The CDR3 runs 18 residues. The germline CDR1 and CDR2 sequences are MDHEN and SYDVKM. Trimming cost V 5 bases and J 3 bases, with 23 bases left between them. The CDR3 protein is CASSPPWGGKRGGNTIYF. CDR3 nucleotide sequence: TGTGCCAGCAGTCCCCCTTGGGGGGGCAAAAGAGGTGGAAACACCATATATTTT.

The chain recombines TRBV27 with TRBJ1-2; TRBD1 is a possible D gene (6 bases). Germline V lookup: CDR1 MNHEY, CDR2 SMNVEV (reference sequence). The V end was cut by 6 bases, the J end by 8 bases, with 16 bases between. The CDR3 extends over 13 amino acids. CDR3 amino acids: CASRTGRIVGYTF. The CDR3 nucleotides are TGTGCCAGCAGAACAGGGCGGATAGTAGGCTACACCTTC.

The rearrangement joins TRBV6-6 to TRBJ1-5; no clear D. Per germline, CDR1 MNHNY and CDR2 SVGAGI (reference sequence). The CDR3 has 14 amino acids. V lost 0 bases to trimming and J lost 5 bases, with 8 bases between them. The CDR3 sequence is CASSYSGGDQPQHF. In nucleotides, the CDR3 is TGTGCCAGCAGTTACTCGGGTGGCGATCAGCCCCAGCATTTT.

Concerning this clone: Since a far larger clone is one base different, this is likely a read error. The chain carries TRBV7-9 and TRBJ2-5, with TRBD1 identical over 7 bases. In germline, CDR1 is SEHNR, CDR2 FQNEAQ (reference sequence). The CDR3 has 15 amino acids. CDR3 region: CASSAQTGLQEAQYF. In nucleotides, the CDR3 is TGTGCCAGCAGCGCCCAGACAGGGCTCCAAGAGGCCCAGTACTTC. Drawing the rest from reference TRBV7-9 and TRBJ2-5, the complete variable domain is DTGVSQNPRHKITKRGQNVTFRCDPISEHNRLYWYRQTLGQGPEFLTYFQNEAQLEKSRLLSDRFSAERPKGSFSTLEIQRTEQGDSAMYLCASSAQTGLQEAQYFGPGTRLLVL.

This rearrangement joins TRBV11-2 to TRBJ1-5; no definite D call. V lost 1 base and J 5 bases, leaving 6 bases between the germline ends. Germline V gene data show CDR1 as SGHAT and CDR2 as FQNNGV. This CDR3 spans 13 amino acids. CDR3 sequence reads: CASSLGLDQPQHF. CDR3 nucleotides: TGTGCCAGCAGCTTAGGACTGGATCAGCCCCAGCATTTT.

The chain is built from TRBV7-2 and TRBJ2-7, with D perhaps TRBD1 or TRBD2 (6 bases each). The CDR3 covers 17 residues. Deletions cut 5 bases from V and 3 bases from J, with 23 bases between. Germline V gene lookup returns CDR1 SGHTA and CDR2 FQGNSA. The CDR3 reads CASSGYATGAQIYEQYF. CDR3 sequence (DNA): TGTGCCAGCAGCGGCTACGCTACGGGGGCGCAAATCTACGAGCAGTACTTC. The full variable domain, rest sourced from reference TRBV7-2 and TRBJ2-7, is GAGVSQSPSNKVTEKGKDVELRCDPISGHTALYWYRQSLGQGLEFLIYFQGNSAPDKSGLPSDRFSAERTGGSVSTLTIQRTQQEDSAVYLCASSGYATGAQIYEQYFGPGTRLTVT.

The chain recombines TRBV7-9 with TRBJ1-1; TRBD1 matches at 7 bases. In germline, CDR1 is SEHNR, CDR2 FQNEAQ (reference sequence). This CDR3 contains 18 residues. Trimming removed 5 bases from V and 0 bases from J; junction bases left unmatched: 15. The CDR3 here is CASSLRWDSKALNTEAFF. The DNA of the CDR3 is TGTGCCAGCAGCCTCCGCTGGGACAGTAAAGCTTTGAACACTGAAGCTTTCTTT.